One and the same sample provided the 32 T cell receptor beta chains below, sequenced in a study of cytotoxic CD8 clonotypes in ibrutinib-treated CLL. Repertoires were generated with immunoSEQ multiplex PCR, while TCRdb's copy carries only in-frame clones and drops some. This repertoire shows 250,000 to 350,000 clones, approximately 79% found once; its top ten account for roughly 6%. The source was PBMCs, collected at disease progression, from a patient treated with ibrutinib. These receptors came from a human donor with chronic lymphocytic leukemia.

The chain carries TRBV15 and TRBJ2-7; 8 nucleotides align to TRBD1. This CDR3 is built from 13 residues. Trimming at V came to 2 bases and at J to 6 bases, leaving 3 bases not matched to a gene. Germline V gene sequence: CDR1 LNHNV, CDR2 YYDKDF (reference sequence). In nucleotides, the CDR3 is TGTGCCACCAGCAGATGGACAGGGTCCGAGCAGTACTTC. This gives the protein CATSRWTGSEQYF.

The J gene is TRBJ2-2, the V gene TRBV2; D uncertain. V was cut by 4 bases and J by 2 bases, with 5 bases left in between. Germline CDR1 reads SNHLY; CDR2 reads FYNNEI. The CDR3 has 13 amino acids. The CDR3 nucleotides read TGTGCCAGCAGTGTTCAAAACACCGGGGAGCTGTTTTTT. It specifies CASSVQNTGELFF. Looking up the rest from reference TRBV2 and TRBJ2-2 gives the full variable domain: EPEVTQTPSHQVTQMGQEVILRCVPISNHLYFYWYRQILGQKVEFLVSFYNNEISEKSEIFDDQFSVERPDGSNFTLKIRSTKLEDSAMYFCASSVQNTGELFFGEGSRLTVL.

The rearrangement links TRBV4-1 to TRBJ2-7; 8 bases align to TRBD2. This CDR3 has 15 amino acids. Germline V gene sequence: CDR1 MGHRA, CDR2 YSYEKL. Trimming cost V 3 bases and J 3 bases; bases outside gene matches: 7. CDR3 residues: CASSQPGGDRYEQYF. CDR3 DNA: TGCGCCAGCAGCCAGCCCGGGGGGGACCGCTACGAGCAGTACTTC.

The rearrangement joins TRBV7-9 to TRBJ1-5, with D possibly being TRBD1 (6 bases). Germline lookup yields CDR1 SEHNR and CDR2 FQNEAQ (reference sequence). The V and J ends lost 4 bases and 3 bases respectively, with 10 bases between them. The CDR3 sequence is 14 residues long. This chain's CDR3 is CASSSGQFNQPQHF. The CDR3 nucleotides are TGTGCCAGCAGCTCCGGACAGTTCAATCAGCCCCAGCATTTT.

The chain couples TRBV13 to TRBJ2-7; 7 nucleotides align to TRBD1. Germline values: CDR1 PRHDT, CDR2 FYEKMQ (reference sequence). V trimming: 5 bases; J trimming: 0 bases; junction bases outside the gene matches: 10. This CDR3 is 16 amino acids long. The CDR3 nucleotides read TGTGCCAGCAGCGTTGGGACAGAACAAAACTCCTACGAGCAGTACTTC. As protein: CASSVGTEQNSYEQYF.

Of note for this clone: This specimen includes other DNA sequences encoding the same CDR3. The chain couples TRBV29-1 to TRBJ2-2; D may be TRBD1 (6 bases). CDR1 and CDR2 (germline): SQVTM, ANQGSEA. V was pared by 5 bases and J by 5 bases, with 9 bases between. There are 12 residues in the CDR3. CDR3 nucleotide sequence: TGCAGCGTTCCCCAGGGGACCGGGGAGCTGTTTTTT. It is translated as CSVPQGTGELFF.

This clone was found once. The chain links TRBV5-1 to TRBJ2-5; perhaps TRBD1 as D (6 bases). This CDR3 has 16 residues. Germline V gene lookup returns CDR1 SGHRS and CDR2 YFSETQ. V was clipped by 0 bases and J by 2 bases, with 14 bases between them. The DNA of the CDR3 is TGCGCCAGCAGCTTGGGAACAGGGTTAGGGCAAGAGACCCAGTACTTC. This translates into CASSLGTGLGQETQYF.

The chain uses TRBV9 and TRBJ2-3, with 8 bases matching TRBD2. This CDR3 region has 15 residues. V lost 3 bases, J lost 1 base, and 4 bases stayed unmatched. Germline CDR1 is SGDLS and CDR2 is YYNGEE. The CDR3 DNA is TGTGCCAGCAGCGCAAGCGGGAGCGGCACAGATACGCAGTATTTT. Encoded protein: CASSASGSGTDTQYF.

This chain connects TRBV11-2 to TRBJ2-7, with TRBD2 identical over 8 bases. V lost 1 base to trimming and J lost 9 bases; unmatched junction nucleotides: 8. The CDR3 runs to 14 residues. In germline, CDR1 is SGHAT, CDR2 FQNNGV. CDR3 region: CASSLAGGPGGQYF. CDR3 nucleotides: TGTGCCAGCAGCTTAGCGGGAGGGCCGGGAGGGCAGTACTTC.

The V call is TRBV6-1, the J call TRBJ2-2; 8 nucleotides agree with TRBD1. V gave up 6 bases and J gave up 6 bases; unmatched junction bases: 6. Looked up from germline, CDR1 is MNHNS and CDR2 is SASEGT. The CDR3 spans 14 residues. CDR3 protein: CASSPTGESGELFF. In nucleotides, the CDR3 is TGTGCCAGCAGCCCGACAGGGGAATCCGGGGAGCTGTTTTTT.

Here the CDR3 reads CASSVQSYEQYF. The CDR3, as DNA: TGTGCCAGCAGCGTACAGAGTTACGAGCAGTACTTC. This chain connects TRBV5-4 to TRBJ2-7; D gene ambiguous. Trimming took 4 bases from V and 4 from J, leaving 9 bases between them. Germline CDR1 SGHNT, CDR2 YYREEE (reference sequence). CDR3 length: 12 residues.

Note on this clone: This specimen includes other DNA sequences encoding the same CDR3. The rearrangement joins TRBV5-1 to TRBJ2-7; D possibly uses TRBD1 or TRBD2 (6 bases each). Germline V gene data show CDR1 as SGHRS and CDR2 as YFSETQ. The CDR3 has 14 residues. Deletions cut 4 bases from V and 2 bases from J, with 13 bases between. The CDR3 protein is CASSLTGGPYEQYF. In nucleotides, the CDR3 is TGCGCCAGCAGCCTAACTGGGGGGCCCTACGAGCAGTACTTC.

This clone was counted a single time. This chain joins TRBV9 and TRBJ1-3; D is undetermined. V was cut by 0 bases and J by 0 bases, with 10 bases left in between. This CDR3 is built from 16 residues. From germline, CDR1 is SGDLS and CDR2 YYNGEE. CDR3 loop: CASSVGVADSGNTIYF. The CDR3 DNA reads as TGTGCCAGCAGCGTAGGGGTGGCAGACTCTGGAAACACCATATATTTT.

The chain is built from TRBV10-2 and TRBJ2-3, with D perhaps matching TRBD2 (7 bases). With 3 bases removed from V and 0 bases from J, the gap between germline ends came to 13 bases. Germline loops: CDR1 WSHSY, CDR2 SAAADI. This CDR3 has 16 residues. CDR3 in amino acids: CASSDLGGASTDTQYF. For the CDR3, the DNA is TGCGCCAGCAGTGATTTAGGGGGGGCTAGCACAGATACGCAGTATTTT.

The V gene is TRBV6-5, the J gene TRBJ2-5; D is possibly TRBD2 (5 bases). The V and J ends lost 0 bases and 5 bases respectively, with 10 bases between them. Germline CDR1 and CDR2: MNHEY and SVGAGI. The CDR3 totals 14 residues. This CDR3 reads CASSYSRRGETQYF. As DNA, the CDR3 is TGTGCCAGCAGTTACTCACGGAGAGGGGAGACCCAGTACTTC.

The rearrangement links TRBV6-5 to TRBJ2-7; D not resolved. The CDR3 is 12 amino acids. In germline, CDR1 is MNHEY, CDR2 SVGAGI. The germline V and J ends were trimmed by 6 bases and 4 bases, with 10 bases remaining between them. The DNA for the CDR3 is TGTGCCAGCAGCCGTTCGGCATACGAGCAGTACTTC. This sequence encodes CASSRSAYEQYF.

This chain uses TRBV7-2 with TRBJ1-2; 9 bases line up with TRBD1. V dropped 3 bases and J dropped 5; count of bases not matched to a gene: 7. The germline V gene encodes CDR1 SGHTA and CDR2 FQGNSA. The CDR3 is 15 amino acids. In DNA form, the CDR3 reads TGTGCCAGCAGCTTTGCCGGACAGGGGCCTTATGGCTACACCTTC. Translation: CASSFAGQGPYGYTF.

The chain links TRBV18 to TRBJ1-1; 7 bases map to TRBD1. Germline CDR1 KGHSH, CDR2 LQKENI. Trimming cost V 6 bases and J 4 bases; bases outside gene matches: 8. There are 14 residues in the CDR3. The CDR3 bases are TGTGCCAGCTCGGAAGGACAGGCGAGCACTGAAGCTTTCTTT. It yields the protein CASSEGQASTEAFF. Full variable domain (remainder filled in from reference TRBV18 and TRBJ1-1): NAGVMQNPRHLVRRRGQEARLRCSPMKGHSHVYWYRQLPEEGLKFMVYLQKENIIDESGMPKERFSAEFPKEGPSILRIQQVVRGDSAAYFCASSEGQASTEAFFGQGTRLTVV.

This clone was counted a single time. The rearrangement uses TRBV6-5 and TRBJ2-5; tentatively, D is TRBD1 or TRBD2 (5 bases each). V shed 2 bases and J shed 4 bases, with 11 bases lying between them. The CDR3 spans 14 residues. Germline V lookup: CDR1 MNHEY, CDR2 SVGAGI. The CDR3 DNA sequence: TGTGCCAGCAGTTACCTAGACGGGGCAGAGACCCAGTACTTC. This codes for CASSYLDGAETQYF.

The V call is TRBV2, the J call TRBJ2-3; D not certain. This CDR3 spans 10 amino acids. The V gene lost 8 bases and the J gene lost 4 bases, with 4 bases spanning the gap. The germline gives CDR1 SNHLY, CDR2 FYNNEI. This CDR3 is CASLADTQYF. As DNA, the CDR3 is TGTGCCAGCTTAGCAGATACGCAGTATTTT. Full variable domain (outside the CDR3, taken from reference TRBV2 and TRBJ2-3): EPEVTQTPSHQVTQMGQEVILRCVPISNHLYFYWYRQILGQKVEFLVSFYNNEISEKSEIFDDQFSVERPDGSNFTLKIRSTKLEDSAMYFCASLADTQYFGPGTRLTVL.

The chain is built from TRBV5-6 and TRBJ2-7, with 9 positions matching TRBD2. Trimming took 5 bases from V and 4 from J; bases not matched to a gene: 7. Germline-derived CDR1 and CDR2 are SGHDT and YYEEEE. There are 14 residues in the CDR3. This chain's CDR3 is CASRIAGVEYEQYF. The CDR3 nucleotides read TGTGCCAGCAGGATAGCGGGAGTGGAGTACGAGCAGTACTTC.

The chain employs TRBV9 and TRBJ1-4; 7 bases align to TRBD1. The trim removed 3 bases at V and 8 bases at J, leaving 7 bases unmatched. The germline V gene encodes CDR1 SGDLS and CDR2 YYNGEE. The CDR3 spans 14 residues. CDR3 coding DNA: TGTGCCAGCAGCGCGACAGGGCCAGGGGAAAAACTGTTTTTT. It specifies CASSATGPGEKLFF.

The chain employs TRBV11-3 and TRBJ2-7; TRBD2 might be the D (6 bases). Germline V gene sequence: CDR1 SGHNT, CDR2 YENEEA. This CDR3 region has 13 residues. Trimming pared 5 bases from V and 1 base from J, leaving 9 bases between. CDR3 protein: CASSKGTSYEQYF. In DNA, the CDR3 is TGTGCCAGCAGCAAGGGGACTTCCTACGAGCAGTACTTC.

The rearrangement joins TRBV4-3 to TRBJ2-3; D may be TRBD1 (6 bases). The CDR3 has 15 residues. Trimming cost V 4 bases and J 1 base, with 12 bases left between them. Germline lookup yields CDR1 LGHNA and CDR2 YSLEER. The CDR3 reads CASSPWDIRTDTQYF. The CDR3 DNA is TGCGCCAGCAGCCCCTGGGACATCCGCACAGATACGCAGTATTTT.

J is TRBJ2-7 and V is TRBV7-9; D gene ambiguous. V was cut by 2 bases and J by 0 bases, with 14 bases left in between. Germline assignment: CDR1 SEHNR and CDR2 FQNEAQ (reference sequence). The CDR3 sequence is 16 residues long. In DNA, the CDR3 is TGTGCCAGCAGCTTAATAGATGGGGTGCGCTCCTACGAGCAGTACTTC. It yields the protein CASSLIDGVRSYEQYF. The variable domain in full, with the rest retrieved from reference TRBV7-9 and TRBJ2-7, is DTGVSQNPRHKITKRGQNVTFRCDPISEHNRLYWYRQTLGQGPEFLTYFQNEAQLEKSRLLSDRFSAERPKGSFSTLEIQRTEQGDSAMYLCASSLIDGVRSYEQYFGPGTRLTVT.

The rearrangement links TRBV2 to TRBJ1-5; possible D gene TRBD1, 5 bases. The CDR3 is 14 amino acids. The V and J ends lost 8 bases and 0 bases respectively, with 11 bases between them. Germline CDR1 and CDR2: SNHLY and FYNNEI. This chain's CDR3 is CASRQGYSNQPQHF. Here the CDR3 DNA reads TGTGCCAGCCGCCAGGGTTATAGCAATCAGCCCCAGCATTTT.

The chain employs TRBV2 and TRBJ1-1; D is perhaps TRBD1 (5 bases). With 6 bases removed from V and 1 base from J, the gap between germline ends came to 12 bases. CDR3 length: 14 residues. Germline V lookup: CDR1 SNHLY, CDR2 FYNNEI. The chain's CDR3 is CASSVDGQNTEAFF. The DNA for the CDR3 is TGTGCCAGCAGCGTGGACGGACAGAACACTGAAGCTTTCTTT. Using reference TRBV2 and TRBJ1-1 for the parts outside the CDR3, the full variable domain is EPEVTQTPSHQVTQMGQEVILRCVPISNHLYFYWYRQILGQKVEFLVSFYNNEISEKSEIFDDQFSVERPDGSNFTLKIRSTKLEDSAMYFCASSVDGQNTEAFFGQGTRLTVV.

The chain uses TRBV5-1 and TRBJ2-7; 7 bases are a match to TRBD2. CDR3 length: 14 residues. V was clipped by 2 bases and J by 5 bases; unmatched bases: 7. CDR1 is SGHRS and CDR2 is YFSETQ in the germline V gene. CDR3 nucleotide sequence: TGCGCCAGCAGCTTTAGGACACGGGAGGACGAGCAGTACTTC. Amino acids: CASSFRTREDEQYF.

V gene TRBV5-4 combines with J gene TRBJ2-1; no firm D call. Trimming removed 4 bases at V and 4 bases at J, with 9 bases between. CDR1 SGHNT and CDR2 YYREEE come from the germline V gene (reference sequence). The CDR3 consists of 13 residues. The CDR3 DNA is TGTGCCAGCAGCCCTTTTCCGTACAATGAGCAGTTCTTC. Protein product: CASSPFPYNEQFF.

The V gene is TRBV2, the J gene TRBJ2-6; D unclear. V lost 3 bases, J lost 4 bases, and 10 bases lay in between. This CDR3 comprises 15 residues. Germline V gene data show CDR1 as SNHLY and CDR2 as FYNNEI. CDR3 nucleotide sequence: TGTGCCAGCAGTGATGGAGTCTCCGGGGCCAACGTCCTGACTTTC. Amino acids: CASSDGVSGANVLTF.

This clone came up once. This CDR3 is CASSLALEGEQFF. The CDR3 DNA follows: TGTGCCAGCTCACTTGCCCTCGAGGGTGAGCAGTTCTTC. The rearrangement links TRBV18 to TRBJ2-1; the D gene is possibly TRBD2 (5 bases). The CDR3 is 13 amino acids. Per germline, CDR1 KGHSH and CDR2 LQKENI. Trimming stripped 4 bases from V and 9 bases from J, with 13 bases between. Full variable domain (remainder filled in from reference TRBV18 and TRBJ2-1): NAGVMQNPRHLVRRRGQEARLRCSPMKGHSHVYWYRQLPEEGLKFMVYLQKENIIDESGMPKERFSAEFPKEGPSILRIQQVVRGDSAAYFCASSLALEGEQFFGPGTRLTVL.

This chain connects TRBV7-2 to TRBJ2-3, with D possibly matching TRBD1 (5 bases). This CDR3 spans 15 amino acids. The germline V gene encodes CDR1 SGHTA and CDR2 FQGNSA. V lost 1 base and J lost 3, with 11 bases in between. CDR3 in DNA: TGTGCCAGCAGCTTAGTGATAGGGGCTACAGATACGCAGTATTTT. It translates to CASSLVIGATDTQYF.